The clone carrying this T cell receptor (beta chain) was recorded many times. The data were obtained in a study of neurological immune-mediated disorders. Trimming removed 0 bases at V and 4 bases at J, with 13 bases between. Germline values: CDR1 SGHRS, CDR2 YFSETQ. The CDR3 is 15 amino acids. Time point given: longitudinal time-point 3. PBMCs stored at -80 C, numbering 2 million, were the origin of the unsorted libraries. cDNA was made by 5'RACE with 10-nucleotide random UMIs. MiXCR was run by TCRdb on the 5' RACE reads, yielding one entry per CDR3 protein. There are around 100,000 distinct CDR3 sequences in the sample; 10% to 12% occur only once, and around 3.1% lies in the top ten.

The origin of this receptor is a female donor with HTLV-1-associated myelopathy (HAM/TSP). The sample taken for sequencing was PBMCs. The chain employs TRBV5-1 and TRBJ1-1, with D tentatively TRBD1 (6 bases). The CDR3 DNA sequence: TGCGCCAGCAGCTTGGAGGGGGGGCTGGGCACTGAAGCTTTCTTT. Encoded protein: CASSLEGGLGTEAFF.